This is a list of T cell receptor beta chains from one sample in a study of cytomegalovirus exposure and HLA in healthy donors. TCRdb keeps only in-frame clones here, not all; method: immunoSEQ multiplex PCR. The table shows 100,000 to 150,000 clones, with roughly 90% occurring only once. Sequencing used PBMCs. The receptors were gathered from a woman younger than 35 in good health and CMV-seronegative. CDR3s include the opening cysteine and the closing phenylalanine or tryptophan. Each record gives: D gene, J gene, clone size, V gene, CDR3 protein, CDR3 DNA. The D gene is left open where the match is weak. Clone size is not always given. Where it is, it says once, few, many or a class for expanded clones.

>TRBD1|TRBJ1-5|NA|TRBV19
CASSVLTGSQPQHF
TGTGCCAGTAGCGTCCTGACAGGGTCCCAGCCCCAGCATTTT
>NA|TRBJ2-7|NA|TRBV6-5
CASSYYTGVYEQYF
TGTGCCAGCAGTTACTATACAGGAGTCTACGAGCAGTACTTC
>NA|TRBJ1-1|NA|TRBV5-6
CASRFTTGFAEAFF
TGTGCCAGCAGGTTTACAACAGGGTTCGCTGAAGCTTTCTTT
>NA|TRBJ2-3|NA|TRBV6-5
CASSYSMAGLTQYF
TGTGCCAGCAGTTACTCGATGGCAGGCCTTACGCAGTATTTT
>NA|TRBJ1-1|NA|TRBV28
CASSLRTEAFF
TGTGCCAGCAGCCTCAGGACTGAAGCTTTCTTT
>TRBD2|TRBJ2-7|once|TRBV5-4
CASSITGGYEQYF
TGTGCCAGCAGCATAACCGGGGGGTACGAGCAGTACTTC
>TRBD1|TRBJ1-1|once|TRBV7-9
CASSPSEGTGYTEAFF
TGTGCCAGCAGCCCTTCCGAGGGGACAGGGTACACTGAAGCTTTCTTT
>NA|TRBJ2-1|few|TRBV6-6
CASRDSYNEQFF
TGTGCCAGCAGGGACAGTTATAATGAGCAGTTCTTC
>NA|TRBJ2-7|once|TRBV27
CASRPDRGEQYF
TGTGCCAGCAGACCGGATAGGGGTGAGCAGTACTTC
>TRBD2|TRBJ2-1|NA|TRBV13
CASSPVGTSGGNEQFF
TGTGCCAGCAGCCCAGTTGGGACTAGCGGGGGGAATGAGCAGTTCTTC
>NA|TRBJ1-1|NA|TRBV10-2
CASSQTGLGTEAFF
TGCGCCAGCAGTCAAACAGGGTTAGGCACTGAAGCTTTCTTT
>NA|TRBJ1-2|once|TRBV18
CASSPFLDSFNYGYTF
TGTGCCAGCTCACCGTTCTTGGACAGCTTTAACTATGGCTACACCTTC
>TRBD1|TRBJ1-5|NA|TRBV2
CASSSGQEWDQPQHF
TGTGCCAGCAGCTCAGGACAGGAATGGGATCAGCCCCAGCATTTT
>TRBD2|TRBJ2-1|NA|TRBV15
CATGGVYNEQFF
TGTGCCACCGGGGGGGTCTACAATGAGCAGTTCTTC
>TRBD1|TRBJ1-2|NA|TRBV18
CASSRPMRDRDRSYTF
TGTGCCAGCTCACGACCCATGCGGGACAGGGATCGGAGCTACACCTTC
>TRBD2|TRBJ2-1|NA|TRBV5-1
CASSLTFSGISDEQFF
TGCGCCAGCAGCTTGACGTTTAGCGGGATTTCCGATGAGCAGTTCTTC
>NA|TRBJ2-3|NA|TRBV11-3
CASSSQVTDTQYF
TGTGCCAGCAGCTCGCAGGTCACAGATACGCAGTATTTT
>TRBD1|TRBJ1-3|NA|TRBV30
CAWSDPLGQGWTGNTIYF
TGTGCCTGGAGCGACCCCCTGGGACAGGGATGGACTGGAAACACCATATATTTT
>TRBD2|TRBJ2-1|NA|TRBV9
CASSVGSGSNEQFF
TGTGCCAGCAGCGTAGGTAGCGGGAGCAATGAGCAGTTCTTC
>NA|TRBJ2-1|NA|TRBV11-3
CASSHSGEYNEQFF
TGTGCCAGCAGTCACAGCGGAGAGTACAATGAGCAGTTCTTC
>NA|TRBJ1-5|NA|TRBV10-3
CAISESNREGSNQPQHF
TGTGCCATCAGTGAGTCGAACAGGGAGGGTAGCAATCAGCCCCAGCATTTT
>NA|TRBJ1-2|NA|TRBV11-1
CASSSAGGRSYGYTF
TGTGCCAGCAGCTCCGCGGGAGGTAGAAGCTATGGCTACACCTTC
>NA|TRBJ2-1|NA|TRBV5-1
CASRTAPSSSYNEQFF
TGCGCCAGCAGAACGGCTCCCTCTAGCTCCTACAATGAGCAGTTCTTC
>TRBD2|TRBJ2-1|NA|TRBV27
CASRGLPGIYNEQFF
TGTGCCAGCAGGGGACTACCCGGGATTTACAATGAGCAGTTCTTC
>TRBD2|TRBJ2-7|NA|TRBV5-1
CASSLAWISGRSGPYEQYF
TGCGCCAGCAGTTTAGCGTGGATTAGCGGGAGATCTGGCCCCTACGAGCAGTACTTC
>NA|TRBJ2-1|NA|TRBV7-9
CASRLRDNEQFF
TGTGCCAGCAGACTTCGAGACAATGAGCAGTTCTTC
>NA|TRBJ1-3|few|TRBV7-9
CASSFVSSGNTIYF
TGTGCCAGCAGCTTCGTGAGCTCTGGAAACACCATATATTTT
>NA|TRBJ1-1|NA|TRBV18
CASSSFSQGHFTEAFF
TGTGCCAGCTCCTCCTTTTCTCAGGGGCATTTCACTGAAGCTTTCTTT
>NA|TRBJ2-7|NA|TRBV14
CASSHFNYEQYF
TGTGCCAGCAGCCATTTTAACTACGAGCAGTACTTC
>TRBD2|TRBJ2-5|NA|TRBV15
CATSRGTSGIRETQYF
TGTGCCACCAGCAGAGGTACTAGCGGGATCAGAGAGACCCAGTACTTC
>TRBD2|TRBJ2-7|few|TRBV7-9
CASSLPPWGEGRYEQYF
TGTGCCAGCAGCTTACCCCCCTGGGGGGAGGGCCGGTACGAGCAGTACTTC
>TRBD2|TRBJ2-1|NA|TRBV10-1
CASSEFGLAGGDSYNEQFF
TGCGCCAGCAGTGAGTTCGGACTAGCGGGGGGGGATTCCTACAATGAGCAGTTCTTC
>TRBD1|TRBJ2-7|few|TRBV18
CASSPQTGEVYEQYF
TGTGCCAGCTCACCCCAGACAGGGGAAGTTTACGAGCAGTACTTC
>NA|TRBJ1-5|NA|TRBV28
CASSLWQGGNQPQHF
TGTGCCAGCAGTTTATGGCAGGGAGGGAATCAGCCCCAGCATTTT
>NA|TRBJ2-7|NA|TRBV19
CASSTSYYEQYF
TGTGCCAGCTCGACTAGTTACTACGAGCAGTACTTC
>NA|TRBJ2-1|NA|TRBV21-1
CASSKDGSPRGNEQFF
TGTGCCAGCAGCAAAGATGGATCCCCTCGGGGCAATGAGCAGTTCTTC
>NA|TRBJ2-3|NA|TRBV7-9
CASSLDSGTDTQYF
TGTGCCAGCAGCTTAGATTCCGGCACAGATACGCAGTATTTT
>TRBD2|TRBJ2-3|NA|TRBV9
CASSEEPGLAGTDTQYF
TGTGCCAGCAGCGAAGAACCGGGACTAGCTGGCACAGATACGCAGTATTTT
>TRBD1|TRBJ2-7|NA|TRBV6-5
CASSYLGQGYEQYF
TGTGCCAGCAGTTACCTCGGACAGGGGTACGAGCAGTACTTC
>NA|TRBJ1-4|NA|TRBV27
CASSRVDSFNEKLFF
TGTGCCAGCAGTCGGGTCGACAGCTTTAATGAAAAACTGTTTTTT
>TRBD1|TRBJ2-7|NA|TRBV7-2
CASSLRDRGLAEQYF
TGTGCCAGCAGCCTCCGGGACAGGGGATTAGCCGAGCAGTACTTC
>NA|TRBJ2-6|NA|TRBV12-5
CASGLLISSGANVLTF
TGTGCTAGTGGTTTGTTAATCTCCTCTGGGGCCAACGTCCTGACTTTC
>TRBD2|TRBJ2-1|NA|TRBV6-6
CASSYSSSGIYNEQFF
TGTGCCAGCAGTTACTCGTCTAGCGGGATCTACAATGAGCAGTTCTTC
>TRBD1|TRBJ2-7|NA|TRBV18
CASSPPETTGGTEQYF
TGTGCCAGCTCACCACCGGAAACAACAGGGGGCACCGAGCAGTACTTC
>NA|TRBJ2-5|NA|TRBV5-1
CASRGQITQETQYF
TGCGCCAGCCGTGGACAGATAACGCAAGAGACCCAGTACTTC
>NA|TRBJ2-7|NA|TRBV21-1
CASSLRPDCGEQYF
TGTGCCAGCAGCCTTAGACCAGATTGCGGGGAGCAGTACTTC
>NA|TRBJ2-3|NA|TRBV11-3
CASNPQNTADTQYF
TGTGCCAGCAACCCACAAAATACCGCAGATACGCAGTATTTT
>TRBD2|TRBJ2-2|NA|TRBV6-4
CASSVLAGVAGELFF
TGTGCCAGCAGTGTCCTAGCGGGAGTGGCCGGGGAGCTGTTTTTT
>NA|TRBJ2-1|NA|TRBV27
CASSFEGHNEQFF
TGTGCCAGCAGTTTCGAGGGCCACAATGAGCAGTTCTTC
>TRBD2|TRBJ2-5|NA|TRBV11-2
CASSLGPSGSGETQYF
TGTGCCAGCAGCTTGGGGCCTAGCGGGAGCGGGGAGACCCAGTACTTC
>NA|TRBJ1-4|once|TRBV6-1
CASREGSEKLFF
TGTGCCAGCAGGGAGGGGAGTGAAAAACTGTTTTTT
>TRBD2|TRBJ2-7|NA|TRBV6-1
CASSAPGLVIYEQYF
TGTGCCAGCAGTGCCCCGGGACTAGTCATCTACGAGCAGTACTTC
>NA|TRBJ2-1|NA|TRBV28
CASSLDSEQFF
TGTGCCAGCAGTTTAGACAGTGAGCAGTTCTTC
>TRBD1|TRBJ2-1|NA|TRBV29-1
CSVIPPGGGLDEQFF
TGCAGCGTTATTCCGCCAGGGGGCGGGCTAGATGAGCAGTTCTTC
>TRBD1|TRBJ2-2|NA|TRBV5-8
CASSSDQGVRTGELFF
TGTGCCAGCAGCTCCGATCAGGGGGTACGGACCGGGGAGCTGTTTTTT
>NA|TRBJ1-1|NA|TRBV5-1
CASSLETGTEAFF
TGCGCCAGCAGCTTGGAAACTGGCACTGAAGCTTTCTTT
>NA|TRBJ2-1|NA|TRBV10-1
CASRDSSSSYNEQFF
TGCGCCAGCAGGGACAGTTCCAGCTCCTACAATGAGCAGTTCTTC